This T cell receptor (beta chain) was obtained from a study of T cells in Graves' hyperthyroidism and ophthalmopathy. Study information: Peripheral blood draws took place at initial diagnosis, ahead of any treatment.

Trimming at V came to 0 bases and at J to 8 bases, leaving 7 bases not matched to a gene. There are 15 residues in the CDR3. Germline V gene sequence: CDR1 SGHRS, CDR2 YFSETQ. The source material, RNA transcripts, was used to amplify TCR beta CDR3 regions. Initially, a first-round RT-PCR of the TCR CDR3 employed the HTBI primer set. TCRdb fed the multiplex PCR reads into MiXCR, producing one record per CDR3 protein. The sample has roughly 650,000 distinct CDR3 sequences, about a sixth seen once. The study left out patients who had uncontrolled infection, other autoimmune disease, pregnancy or lactation. Diagnosis rested on symptoms, serum thyroxine and TRAb, thyroid ultrasound, and orbital computed tomography.

Sequencing used blood. The source of this sequence is a woman aged 40-49 years with Graves' ophthalmopathy. This chain links TRBV5-1 with TRBJ1-4, with TRBD1 matching over 7 bases. This CDR3 is CASSLGQGLGEKLFF. CDR3 DNA sequence: TGCGCCAGCAGCTTGGGACAGGGATTAGGAGAAAAACTGTTTTTT.